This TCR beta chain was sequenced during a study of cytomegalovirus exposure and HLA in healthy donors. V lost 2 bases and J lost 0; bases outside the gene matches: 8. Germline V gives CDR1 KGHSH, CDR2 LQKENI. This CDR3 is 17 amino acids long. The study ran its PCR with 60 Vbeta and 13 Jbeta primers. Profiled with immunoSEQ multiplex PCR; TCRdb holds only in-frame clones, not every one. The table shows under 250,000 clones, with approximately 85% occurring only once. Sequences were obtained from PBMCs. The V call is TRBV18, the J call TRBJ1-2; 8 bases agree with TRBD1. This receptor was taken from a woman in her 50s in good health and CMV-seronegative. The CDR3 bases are TGTGCCAGCTCACCAAGTGGGACAGGCCGCTCTAACTATGGCTACACCTTC. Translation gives CASSPSGTGRSNYGYTF.